The next 11 T cell receptor beta chains were all read from a single sample in a study of blood T cells in healthy people across ages. Combining a sample-barcoded 5' primer with a J-beta primer mix, a second PCR ran for roughly 7 to 12 cycles. Using its own MiXCR run on the 5' RACE reads, TCRdb lists one record per CDR3 protein. This sample yields about 640,000 distinct CDR3 sequences, of which 58% are seen a single time; over 35% belongs to the top ten. Input material: blood. The source is a man aged 55 to 70 in good health.

CDR3: CASSPSGAQGYTF. In DNA, the CDR3 is TGCGCCAGCAGCCCATCTGGGGCCCAAGGCTACACCTTC. The chain couples TRBV5-1 to TRBJ1-2; D is possibly TRBD1 (5 bases). Trimming cost V 4 bases and J 8 bases, with 15 bases left between them. The germline V gene encodes CDR1 SGHRS and CDR2 YFSETQ. CDR3 size: 13 residues.

This chain uses TRBV9 with TRBJ1-2; D remains unclear. Looked up from germline, CDR1 is SGDLS and CDR2 is YYNGEE. There are 14 residues in the CDR3. V lost 0 bases and J 3 bases, leaving 9 bases between the germline ends. CDR3 sequence (DNA): TGTGCCAGCAGCGTAGGGAACAGCTACTATGGCTACACCTTC. It translates to CASSVGNSYYGYTF.

This clonotype was found once. This chain links TRBV20-1 with TRBJ2-3, with D perhaps matching TRBD2 (6 bases). The V end was cut by 3 bases, the J end by 0 bases, with 13 bases between. The CDR3 covers 15 residues. Germline loops: CDR1 DFQATT, CDR2 SNEGSKA (reference sequence). The CDR3, as DNA: TGCAGTGCTAGTGTGAGCGGGCTAAGCACAGATACGCAGTATTTT. This translates into CSASVSGLSTDTQYF.

This clonotype was counted a few times. This chain links TRBV24-1 with TRBJ2-1; possibly TRBD1 for D (6 bases). The V gene's germline CDR1 is KGHDR and CDR2 SFDVKD. The ends were cut back, 3 bases at V and 2 bases at J, with 7 bases in the middle. The CDR3 is 14 residues long. DNA of the CDR3: TGTGCCACCAGTGATCAGGGGACCTACAATGAGCAGTTCTTC. This translates into CATSDQGTYNEQFF.

This clonotype appeared a few times. In DNA form, the CDR3 reads TGCAGTGCTGAGGGAGGACAGGGGGGAGGCAATGAGCAGTTCTTC. Translation gives CSAEGGQGGGNEQFF. V usage is TRBV20-1 and J usage is TRBJ2-1; TRBD1 matches 10 bases. The CDR3 contains 15 residues. The V gene end was trimmed by 5 bases and the J gene end by 6 bases; junction bases not matched to a gene: 10. The germline V gene encodes CDR1 DFQATT and CDR2 SNEGSKA (reference sequence).

The CDR3: CSALRGVGTNEQYF. The CDR3 region has the DNA TGCAGTGCTTTACGGGGGGTGGGTACGAATGAGCAGTACTTC. The chain joins TRBV20-1 to TRBJ2-5; 7 positions match TRBD2. This CDR3 region has 14 residues. The ends lost 5 bases at V and 11 bases at J; junction bases unmatched: 17. The germline V gene encodes CDR1 DFQATT and CDR2 SNEGSKA (reference sequence).

CDR3 coding DNA: TGTGCCAGCAGTCTCAGCGGGGGGCCACGTTATGAGCAGTTCTTC. It specifies CASSLSGGPRYEQFF. The V and J genes are TRBV6-4 and TRBJ2-1, with 9 bases lining up with TRBD2. The V gene's germline CDR1 is MRHNA and CDR2 SNTAGT. The CDR3 is 15 residues long. V trimming: 5 bases; J trimming: 8 bases; junction bases outside the gene matches: 10.

The chain is built from TRBV9 and TRBJ2-5, with a weak D call TRBD2 (7 bases). Looked up from germline, CDR1 is SGDLS and CDR2 is YYNGEE. The CDR3 sequence is 14 residues long. Between the trimmed V and J ends, which lost 7 bases and 2 bases, there was a span of 15 bases. The CDR3 here is CASGKGGGQETQYF. The CDR3 DNA reads as TGTGCCAGCGGCAAAGGGGGGGGGCAAGAGACCCAGTACTTC. Full variable domain (outside the CDR3, taken from reference TRBV9 and TRBJ2-5): DSGVTQTPKHLITATGQRVTLRCSPRSGDLSVYWYQQSLDQGLQFLIQYYNGEERAKGNILERFSAQQFPDLHSELNLSSLELGDSALYFCASGKGGGQETQYFGPGTRLLVL.

The chain links TRBV7-6 to TRBJ2-7; D possibly corresponds to TRBD1 (5 bases). This CDR3 region has 15 residues. Trimming took 8 bases from V and 3 from J, leaving 20 bases between them. The germline V gene has CDR1 SGHVS and CDR2 FNYEAQ. In nucleotides, the CDR3 is TGTGCCAGCGACCGTAGTGCAGGGATGTGCTACGAGCAGTACTTC. Translating it yields CASDRSAGMCYEQYF. The full variable domain, rest sourced from reference TRBV7-6 and TRBJ2-7, is GAGVSQSPRYKVTKRGQDVALRCDPISGHVSLYWYRQALGQGPEFLTYFNYEAQQDKSGLPNDRFSAERPEGSISTLTIQRTEQRDSAMYRCASDRSAGMCYEQYFGPGTRLTVT.

V and J are TRBV4-1 and TRBJ2-1, with 7 positions matching TRBD2. V trimming: 1 base; J trimming: 5 bases; junction bases outside the gene matches: 5. CDR3 length equals 15 residues. Germline V gene data show CDR1 as MGHRA and CDR2 as YSYEKL. For the CDR3, the DNA is TGCGCCAGCAGCCAAGTGGGCGGGGGTAACAATGAGCAGTTCTTC. Protein product: CASSQVGGGNNEQFF.

The chain links TRBV28 to TRBJ2-5; D is undetermined. Trimming took off 5 bases at V and 4 bases at J, with 17 bases between the two ends. Germline CDR1 and CDR2: MDHEN and SYDVKM. This CDR3 region has 15 residues. CDR3 sequence (DNA): TGTGCCAGCAGTCCTAGGGTGGCTGGGCTAGAGACCCAGTACTTC. Translated: CASSPRVAGLETQYF.